This entry lists 21 T cell receptor beta chains sequenced from one sample in a study of CD8+ T cells in alopecia areata. TCR sequencing used cDNA made by reverse transcription of extracted RNA. Libraries were prepared by immunoSEQ multiplex PCR; TCRdb keeps only in-frame clonotypes and omits some of them. The sample yields 200,000 to 250,000 clones, 50% to 60% seen once. The starting material was CD4+ T cells sorted from blood, obtained at week 0. These receptors originate from a human donor with alopecia areata.

This clone was detected once. Within the sample, other DNA sequences also encode this same CDR3. The gene calls are TRBV30 and TRBJ2-1, with unresolved D. This CDR3 has 10 residues. V lost 0 bases and J 10 bases, leaving 4 bases between the germline ends. CDR1 and CDR2 from the germline V gene are GTSNPN and SVGIG (reference sequence). The CDR3 DNA reads TGTGCCTGGAGTGTACGGGAGCAGTTCTTC. It is translated as CAWSVREQFF.

This chain uses TRBV4-1 with TRBJ2-5; the D gene is possibly TRBD2 (6 bases). Trimming stripped 5 bases from V and 2 bases from J, with 24 bases between. CDR1 and CDR2 from the germline V gene are MGHRA and YSYEKL. CDR3 length: 18 residues. The CDR3 bases are TGCGCCAGCAGCATACGGCGGGTAGCGGCTGATGATCAAGAGACCCAGTACTTC. This translates into CASSIRRVAADDQETQYF.

J is TRBJ2-1 and V is TRBV30; no clear D gene. This CDR3 has 15 amino acids. Trimming took 4 bases from V and 6 from J, leaving 19 bases between them. CDR1 and CDR2 from the germline V gene are GTSNPN and SVGIG (reference sequence). CDR3 residues: CAWTVAGIRRNEQFF. As DNA, the CDR3 is TGTGCCTGGACTGTAGCCGGAATTAGACGCAATGAGCAGTTCTTC.

V gene TRBV10-3 combines with J gene TRBJ1-1, with D perhaps TRBD1 (5 bases). The germline V and J ends were trimmed by 10 bases and 1 base, with 7 bases remaining between them. The CDR3 is 11 residues long. Per the germline V gene, CDR1 is ENHRY and CDR2 is SYGVKD. CDR3 nucleotide sequence: TGTGCCACTGGGGGGAACACTGAAGCTTTCTTT. It translates to CATGGNTEAFF.

This clone was picked up one time. CDR3 sequence reads: CASSLLPGGTDTQYF. DNA of the CDR3: TGTGCCAGCAGTTTACTCCCCGGGGGCACAGATACGCAGTATTTT. The rearrangement uses TRBV27 and TRBJ2-3, with TRBD2 as a possible D gene (5 bases). This CDR3 has 15 residues. The V and J ends lost 2 bases and 1 base respectively, with 10 bases between them. The germline gives CDR1 MNHEY, CDR2 SMNVEV (reference sequence).

The rearrangement links TRBV6-5 to TRBJ1-1; no clear D gene. The germline V gene encodes CDR1 MNHEY and CDR2 SVGAGI. V gave up 5 bases and J gave up 8 bases, with 15 bases separating them. The CDR3 totals 13 residues. The CDR3 DNA is TGTGCCAGCAGTCGTAGAGGAGGTTACGAAGCTTTCTTT. This gives the protein CASSRRGGYEAFF.

The chain has TRBV5-1 and TRBJ2-1, with TRBD2 identical over 13 bases. This CDR3 has 18 residues. Looked up from germline, CDR1 is SGHRS and CDR2 is YFSETQ. The V gene end was trimmed by 4 bases and the J gene end by 0 bases; junction bases not matched to a gene: 7. In DNA, the CDR3 is TGCGCCAGCAGCAAGGGACTAGCGGGAAGAGTCTCCTACAATGAGCAGTTCTTC. This encodes CASSKGLAGRVSYNEQFF.

CDR3 protein: CASSLGGHGYGYTF. The CDR3 DNA reads as TGTGCCAGCAGCCTTGGGGGACACGGCTATGGCTACACCTTC. The chain joins TRBV7-9 to TRBJ1-2, with D maybe TRBD1 (6 bases). This CDR3 contains 14 residues. Germline-derived CDR1 and CDR2 are SEHNR and FQNEAQ (reference sequence). Deletions cut 5 bases from V and 4 bases from J, with 14 bases between. Looking up the rest from reference TRBV7-9 and TRBJ1-2 gives the full variable domain: DTGVSQNPRHKITKRGQNVTFRCDPISEHNRLYWYRQTLGQGPEFLTYFQNEAQLEKSRLLSDRFSAERPKGSFSTLEIQRTEQGDSAMYLCASSLGGHGYGYTFGSGTRLTVV.

The chain recombines TRBV19 with TRBJ2-2, with TRBD2 matching over 11 bases. The CDR3 is 17 amino acids. Germline-derived CDR1 and CDR2 are LNHDA and SQIVND (reference sequence). V lost 6 bases to trimming and J lost 5 bases; unmatched junction nucleotides: 11. Here the CDR3 reads CASRSSGRVPGTGELFF. The CDR3 DNA is TGTGCCAGTAGGAGTAGCGGGAGGGTCCCCGGAACCGGGGAGCTGTTTTTT. The variable domain in full, with the rest retrieved from reference TRBV19 and TRBJ2-2, is DGGITQSPKYLFRKEGQNVTLSCEQNLNHDAMYWYRQDPGQGLRLIYYSQIVNDFQKGDIAEGYSVSREKKESFPLTVTSAQKNPTAFYLCASRSSGRVPGTGELFFGEGSRLTVL.

This chain joins TRBV4-1 and TRBJ1-5; D not certain. Germline V gives CDR1 MGHRA, CDR2 YSYEKL. Between the trimmed V and J ends, which lost 1 base and 10 bases, there was a span of 11 bases. CDR3 size: 13 residues. CDR3 protein: CASSQVFSFPQHF. CDR3 DNA: TGCGCCAGCAGCCAAGTATTCTCCTTTCCCCAGCATTTT.

The genes are TRBV30 and TRBJ1-2, with D hard to call. V was pared by 3 bases and J by 5 bases, with 19 bases between. The CDR3 sequence is 15 residues long. The germline V gene encodes CDR1 GTSNPN and CDR2 SVGIG (reference sequence). The CDR3 sequence is CAWSQGPGKVYGYTF. As DNA, the CDR3 is TGTGCCTGGAGCCAAGGGCCAGGAAAAGTATATGGCTACACCTTC. The variable domain in full, completed from reference TRBV30 and TRBJ1-2, reads SQTIHQWPATLVQPVGSPLSLECTVEGTSNPNLYWYRQAAGRGLQLLFYSVGIGQISSEVPQNLSASRPQDRQFILSSKKLLLSDSGFYLCAWSQGPGKVYGYTFGSGTRLTVV.

There are a few counts of this clone. CDR3 bases: TGTGCCATCAGTGAGTCCGCTAGCGGGGTAATCTACGAGCAGTACTTC. Translated, it gives CAISESASGVIYEQYF. V and J are TRBV10-3 and TRBJ2-7; 9 bases are a match to TRBD2. V lost 0 bases to trimming and J lost 3 bases; unmatched junction nucleotides: 6. The CDR3 is made up of 16 amino acids. Germline CDR1 is ENHRY and CDR2 is SYGVKD.

This chain uses TRBV9 with TRBJ2-4; D is possibly TRBD1 (6 bases). This CDR3 contains 12 residues. The V end lost 3 bases, the J end lost 9 bases, and 10 bases lay between the germline ends. Germline V gene lookup returns CDR1 SGDLS and CDR2 YYNGEE. CDR3 sequence reads: CASSGSGAIQYF. The CDR3 nucleotides read TGTGCCAGCAGCGGCTCAGGGGCCATTCAGTACTTC.

This rearrangement joins TRBV30 to TRBJ2-6; weak D call: TRBD2 (6 bases). Trimming removed 0 bases from V and 3 bases from J, with 12 bases in between. CDR1 is GTSNPN, CDR2 SVGIG, per germline (reference sequence). The CDR3 totals 16 residues. The CDR3 loop reads CAWSVRGKGGANVLTF. In nucleotides, the CDR3 is TGTGCCTGGAGTGTACGGGGGAAAGGTGGGGCCAACGTCCTGACTTTC.

This clone is labeled medium-sized. The rearrangement joins TRBV2 to TRBJ2-7, with TRBD2 as a possible D gene (5 bases). V dropped 2 bases and J dropped 3 bases, with 8 bases sitting between them. Germline CDR1 SNHLY, CDR2 FYNNEI. There are 13 residues in the CDR3. The CDR3 DNA reads TGTGCCAGCAGTGAACGGGGAAGCTACGAGCAGTACTTC. It encodes CASSERGSYEQYF.

This clone was detected a few times. The rearrangement joins TRBV6-5 to TRBJ1-2; 9 bases line up with TRBD1. From germline, CDR1 is MNHEY and CDR2 SVGAGI. The V segment lost 6 bases and the J segment 6 bases; nucleotides outside the gene matches: 5. The CDR3 contains 13 residues. CDR3 nucleotide sequence: TGTGCCAGCAGCCCACAGGGGGCGGATGGCTACACCTTC. Amino acid sequence: CASSPQGADGYTF.

The chain's CDR3 is CASSLDGTQPQHF. The CDR3 DNA reads TGTGCCAGCAGCTTAGATGGGACTCAGCCCCAGCATTTT. V usage is TRBV7-9 and J usage is TRBJ1-5; tentatively, D is TRBD1 (5 bases). Germline V gene sequence: CDR1 SEHNR, CDR2 FQNEAQ (reference sequence). This CDR3 has 13 residues. V was clipped by 1 base and J by 6 bases, with 7 bases between them. Variable domain in full (rest from reference TRBV7-9 and TRBJ1-5): DTGVSQNPRHKITKRGQNVTFRCDPISEHNRLYWYRQTLGQGPEFLTYFQNEAQLEKSRLLSDRFSAERPKGSFSTLEIQRTEQGDSAMYLCASSLDGTQPQHFGDGTRLSIL.

This clone was counted a few times. This sequence joins TRBV29-1 and TRBJ1-2; D remains unclear. The length of the CDR3 is 11 residues. Germline CDR1 and CDR2: SQVTM and ANQGSEA. CDR3 in amino acids: CSPGIVRSYTF. The CDR3 nucleotides are TGCAGTCCCGGAATAGTTAGGAGCTACACCTTC.

This clone has a single count. The chain links TRBV7-8 to TRBJ2-5; perhaps TRBD2 as D (5 bases). Germline V gene lookup returns CDR1 SGHVS and CDR2 FQNEAQ. There are 15 residues in the CDR3. Between the trimmed V and J ends, which lost 4 bases and 2 bases, there was a span of 14 bases. CDR3 bases: TGTGCCAGCAGCTCTAGGAGGTTTAAGCAAGAGACCCAGTACTTC. Residues: CASSSRRFKQETQYF.

This clone was recorded at least ten times. The chain combines TRBV29-1 with TRBJ1-5; D is undetermined. V lost 7 bases, J lost 5 bases, and 9 bases lay in between. CDR1 SQVTM and CDR2 ANQGSEA come from the germline V gene. The CDR3 sequence is 11 residues long. CDR3 in amino acids: CSAGRHQPQHF. The CDR3 DNA sequence: TGCAGCGCGGGAAGGCATCAGCCCCAGCATTTT.

This chain uses TRBV6-5 with TRBJ2-7; 8 nucleotides match TRBD1. The junction had 1 base not matched to a gene; V was cut back by 5 bases and J by 4 bases. The CDR3 sequence is 12 residues long. The germline gives CDR1 MNHEY, CDR2 SVGAGI. Written as DNA, the CDR3 is TGTGCCAGCAGTCGACAGGGGTACGAGCAGTACTTC. Amino acid sequence: CASSRQGYEQYF.